The clone carrying this T cell receptor beta chain was counted only a few times. This CDR3 has 14 residues. From germline, CDR1 is SGHTA and CDR2 FQGTGA. V gave up 8 bases and J gave up 2 bases; unmatched junction bases: 5. Specified time point: healthy volunteer bleed at 6 weeks. The total RNA was obtained from whole blood that was not fractionated. TCRdb passed the RACE reads through MiXCR, listing each CDR3 protein once. The sample lists 35,000 to 55,000 distinct CDR3 sequences, 3.7% seen once, with around 5% in the top ten. The data belong to a study of human T cells and chemical hapten exposure. Sequenced: whole blood. This clonotype was sampled from a human donor in good health. Some clones in this sample may be carry-over from other donors' samples. V and J are TRBV7-3 and TRBJ2-2, with 7 bases that match TRBD2. The CDR3 sequence is CASQKGLNTGELFF. The CDR3 DNA reads TGTGCCAGCCAGAAGGGACTAAACACCGGGGAGCTGTTTTTT.